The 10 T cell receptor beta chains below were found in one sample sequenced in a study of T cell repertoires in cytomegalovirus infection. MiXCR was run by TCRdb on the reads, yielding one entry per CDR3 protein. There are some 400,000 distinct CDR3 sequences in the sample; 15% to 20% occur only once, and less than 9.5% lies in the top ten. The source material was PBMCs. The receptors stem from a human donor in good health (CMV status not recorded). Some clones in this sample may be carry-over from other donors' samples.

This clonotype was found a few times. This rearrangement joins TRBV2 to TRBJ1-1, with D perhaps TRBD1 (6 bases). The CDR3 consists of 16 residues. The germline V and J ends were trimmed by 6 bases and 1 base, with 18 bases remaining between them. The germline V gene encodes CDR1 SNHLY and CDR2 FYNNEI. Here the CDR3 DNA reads TGTGCCAGCAGCTTAGAATTGGACAGAAAGAACACTGAAGCTTTCTTT. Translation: CASSLELDRKNTEAFF.

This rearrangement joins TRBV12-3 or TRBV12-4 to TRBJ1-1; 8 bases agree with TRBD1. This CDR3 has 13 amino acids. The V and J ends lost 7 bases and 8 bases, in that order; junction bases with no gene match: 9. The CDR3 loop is CASTPQGAGEAFF. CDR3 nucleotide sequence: TGTGCCAGCACCCCGCAGGGGGCCGGGGAAGCTTTCTTT.

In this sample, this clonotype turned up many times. The CDR3 DNA reads as TGTGCCAGCAGCCTCCCGGGACTAGCGGCCGGGGAGCTGTTTTTT. This translates into CASSLPGLAAGELFF. The chain links TRBV7-8 to TRBJ2-2, with 11 bases that match TRBD2. V lost 5 bases, J lost 6 bases, and 5 bases stayed unmatched. CDR3 length: 15 amino acids. Germline V lookup: CDR1 SGHVS, CDR2 FQNEAQ.

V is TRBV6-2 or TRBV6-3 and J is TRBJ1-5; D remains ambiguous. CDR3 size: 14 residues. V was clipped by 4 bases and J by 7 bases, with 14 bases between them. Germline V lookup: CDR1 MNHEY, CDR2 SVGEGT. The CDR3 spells CASSFRTARQPQHF. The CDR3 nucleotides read TGTGCCAGCAGTTTTCGGACCGCTAGGCAGCCCCAGCATTTT.

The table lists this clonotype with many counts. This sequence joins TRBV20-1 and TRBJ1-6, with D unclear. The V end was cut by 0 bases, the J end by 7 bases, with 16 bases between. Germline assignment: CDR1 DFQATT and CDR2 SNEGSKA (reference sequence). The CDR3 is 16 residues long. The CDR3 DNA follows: TGCAGTGCTAGAGATGGAGGTTCCCCTCGGAATTCACCCCTCCACTTT. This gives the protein CSARDGGSPRNSPLHF.

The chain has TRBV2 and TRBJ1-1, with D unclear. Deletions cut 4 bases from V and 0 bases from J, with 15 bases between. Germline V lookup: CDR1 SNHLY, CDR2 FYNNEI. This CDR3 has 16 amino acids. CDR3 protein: CASSVQTFRVNTEAFF. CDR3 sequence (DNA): TGTGCCAGCAGTGTCCAAACTTTTCGGGTGAACACTGAAGCTTTCTTT.

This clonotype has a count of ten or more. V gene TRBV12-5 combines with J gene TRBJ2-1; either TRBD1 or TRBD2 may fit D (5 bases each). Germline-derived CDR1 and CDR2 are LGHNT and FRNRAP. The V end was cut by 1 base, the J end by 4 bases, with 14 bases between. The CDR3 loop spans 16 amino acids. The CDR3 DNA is TGTGCTAGTGGTTTGGACGCTGGTGGGGGATACAATGAGCAGTTCTTC. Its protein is CASGLDAGGGYNEQFF.

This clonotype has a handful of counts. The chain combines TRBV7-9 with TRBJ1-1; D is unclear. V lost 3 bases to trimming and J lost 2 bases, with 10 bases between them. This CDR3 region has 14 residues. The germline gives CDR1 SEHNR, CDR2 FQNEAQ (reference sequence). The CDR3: CASSFPNLNTEAFF. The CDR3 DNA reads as TGTGCCAGCAGCTTCCCTAACTTAAACACTGAAGCTTTCTTT.

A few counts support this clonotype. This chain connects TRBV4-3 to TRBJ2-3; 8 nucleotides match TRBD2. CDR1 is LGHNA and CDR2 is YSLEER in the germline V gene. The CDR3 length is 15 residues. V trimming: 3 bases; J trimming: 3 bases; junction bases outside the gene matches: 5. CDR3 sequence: CASSQGLGRTDTQYF. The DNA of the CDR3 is TGCGCCAGCAGCCAGGGACTAGGGAGGACAGATACGCAGTATTTT.

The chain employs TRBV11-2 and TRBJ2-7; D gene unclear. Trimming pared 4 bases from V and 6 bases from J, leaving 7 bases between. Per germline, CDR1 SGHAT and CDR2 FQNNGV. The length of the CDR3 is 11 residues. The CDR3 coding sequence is TGTGCCAGCAGCTCCGTCGGCGAGCAGTACTTC. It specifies CASSSVGEQYF.